The 25 T cell receptor beta chains below come from one sample, sequenced in a study of cytomegalovirus exposure and HLA in healthy donors (TCRdb year 2017). The method was the immunoSEQ multiplex PCR assay. For the multiplex PCR, a mixture combining 60 forward primers for TCR Vbeta segments and 13 reverse primers for TCR Jbeta segments was used. In TCRdb, the immuneACCESS table is reduced to in-frame sequences with V and J assigned. These tables do not hold every clone; where another copy was compared, an unresolved V gene accounts for under half, and the others remain unexplained. The sample contains about 57,000 clones, 83% of them found a single time. The top ten clones comprise more than 3.5% of the sample. Source material: PBMCs. The source is a man aged 25-45 years in good health and CMV-seronegative.

The chain links TRBV5-1 to TRBJ2-3; TRBD2 agrees at 7 bases. V shed 7 bases and J 2 bases; nucleotides not matched to a gene: 10. The CDR3 is made up of 15 amino acids. Germline V gene lookup returns CDR1 SGHRS and CDR2 YFSETQ. CDR3 DNA sequence: TGCGCCAGCCATTACCTAGCGGAACCCACAGATACGCAGTATTTT. It is translated as CASHYLAEPTDTQYF.

The V gene is TRBV6-1, the J gene TRBJ2-7; 7 bases fit TRBD1. Trimming at V came to 6 bases and at J to 5 bases, leaving 10 bases not matched to a gene. Germline V gives CDR1 MNHNS, CDR2 SASEGT. This CDR3 contains 14 residues. CDR3 residues: CASRETGNRDEQYF. The CDR3 region has the DNA TGTGCCAGCAGAGAGACAGGGAATCGCGACGAGCAGTACTTC.

This clone has just a few counts. The J gene is TRBJ1-5, the V gene TRBV5-1, with D possibly being TRBD1 (6 bases). In germline, CDR1 is SGHRS, CDR2 YFSETQ. The CDR3 has 13 residues. The ends were cut back, 0 bases at V and 12 bases at J, with 13 bases in the middle. CDR3 amino acids: CASSLVPRDIQHF. The CDR3 DNA sequence: TGCGCCAGCAGCTTGGTGCCCCGGGACATCCAGCATTTT.

V and J are TRBV19 and TRBJ2-7; 10 bases fit TRBD1. The CDR3 consists of 15 residues. V shed 5 bases, J shed 7 bases, and the junction held 11 bases outside the gene matches. Germline values: CDR1 LNHDA, CDR2 SQIVND (reference sequence). The CDR3 DNA sequence: TGTGCCAGTAGTTTCAATCGGGACAGGGGAAAAGAGCAGTACTTC. It encodes CASSFNRDRGKEQYF.

This clone has a handful of counts. The rearrangement uses TRBV5-4 and TRBJ2-2, with D possibly matching TRBD1 (6 bases). CDR1 is SGHNT and CDR2 is YYREEE in the germline V gene (reference sequence). Trimming cost V 3 bases and J 4 bases, with 10 bases left between them. The CDR3 runs to 14 residues. The CDR3 coding sequence is TGTGCCAGCAGCTCGACAGGATCCACCGGGGAGCTGTTTTTT. This translates into CASSSTGSTGELFF.

The rearrangement joins TRBV5-1 to TRBJ2-7; 9 nucleotides agree with TRBD2. Germline CDR1 SGHRS, CDR2 YFSETQ. The CDR3 totals 14 residues. V dropped 2 bases and J dropped 2; count of bases not matched to a gene: 2. The CDR3 DNA reads as TGCGCCAGCAGCTTCCGGACTAGCGCCTACGAGCAGTACTTC. Protein: CASSFRTSAYEQYF.

The V call is TRBV27, the J call TRBJ2-6, with D possibly being TRBD2 (5 bases). V was cut by 4 bases and J by 4 bases, with 20 bases left in between. CDR1 is MNHEY and CDR2 is SMNVEV in the germline V gene (reference sequence). CDR3 length: 18 residues. CDR3 region: CASSSWVGSGSGANVLTF. The CDR3 DNA is TGTGCCAGCAGTTCCTGGGTTGGGAGTGGCTCCGGGGCCAACGTCCTGACTTTC.

This clone was counted a single time. This chain uses TRBV5-5 with TRBJ1-2; weak D call: TRBD1 (5 bases). Germline-derived CDR1 and CDR2 are SGHKS and YYEKEE (reference sequence). CDR3 length equals 13 residues. Trimming pared 2 bases from V and 1 base from J, leaving 6 bases between. Here the CDR3 reads CASSLGDNYGYTF. The DNA for the CDR3 is TGTGCCAGCAGCTTAGGGGATAACTATGGCTACACCTTC.

The chain recombines TRBV10-2 with TRBJ2-7; 7 nucleotides line up with TRBD1. This CDR3 is built from 17 residues. From germline, CDR1 is WSHSY and CDR2 SAAADI. The V gene end was trimmed by 3 bases and the J gene end by 3 bases; junction bases not matched to a gene: 14. CDR3 amino acids: CASSEPTRRGPYYEQYF. DNA of the CDR3: TGCGCCAGCAGTGAACCCACCCGAAGGGGGCCATACTACGAGCAGTACTTC.

V usage is TRBV27 and J usage is TRBJ2-7; D is perhaps TRBD1 (6 bases). Germline CDR1 reads MNHEY; CDR2 reads SMNVEV (reference sequence). The ends were cut back, 5 bases at V and 3 bases at J, with 14 bases in the middle. This CDR3 comprises 14 residues. CDR3 protein: CASSPGQPIYEQYF. DNA of the CDR3: TGTGCCAGCAGTCCCGGACAGCCCATCTACGAGCAGTACTTC.

The chain has TRBV2 and TRBJ2-5; 11 positions match TRBD1. This CDR3 comprises 15 residues. Per the germline V gene, CDR1 is SNHLY and CDR2 is FYNNEI. V lost 7 bases, J lost 4 bases, and 8 bases stayed unmatched. The CDR3 here is CASNPDRGQGETQYF. The CDR3 DNA reads as TGTGCCAGCAACCCGGACAGGGGGCAGGGAGAGACCCAGTACTTC.

The rearrangement joins TRBV5-3 to TRBJ1-3; 12 bases match TRBD1. TRBV5-3 is an ORF, with its function uncertain. V was pared by 7 bases and J by 0 bases, with 14 bases of the junction left unmatched. This CDR3 has 19 amino acids. The CDR3 nucleotides read TGTGCCAGACCCTTGGAGGGACAGGGGGCGACCCTCTCTGGAAACACCATATATTTT. Translated: CARPLEGQGATLSGNTIYF.

The chain uses TRBV10-3 and TRBJ2-2, with D perhaps TRBD1 (5 bases). Germline values: CDR1 ENHRY, CDR2 SYGVKD. The CDR3 is made up of 19 amino acids. V was clipped by 3 bases and J by 1 base, with 21 bases between them. CDR3 region: CAISDSGASKQENTGELFF. DNA of the CDR3: TGTGCCATCAGTGACAGTGGGGCCAGTAAGCAGGAGAACACCGGGGAGCTGTTTTTT.

This clone appeared once. J is TRBJ2-7 and V is TRBV12-5; no reliable D call. V was trimmed by 6 bases and J by 4 bases, leaving 10 bases between them. This CDR3 is built from 12 residues. Germline V gene data show CDR1 as LGHNT and CDR2 as FRNRAP. The CDR3 region is CASGRQSYEQYF. CDR3 nucleotides: TGTGCTAGTGGACGTCAGTCATACGAGCAGTACTTC.

The gene calls are TRBV5-1 and TRBJ2-2; 12 bases match TRBD1. The CDR3 is 18 residues long. In germline, CDR1 is SGHRS, CDR2 YFSETQ. V gave up 2 bases and J gave up 1 base; unmatched junction bases: 6. The CDR3 loop reads CASSFRDRGRVNTGELFF. Here the CDR3 DNA reads TGCGCCAGCAGCTTTAGGGACAGGGGGCGCGTGAACACCGGGGAGCTGTTTTTT.

The rearrangement uses TRBV4-2 and TRBJ1-2; D might be TRBD1 (5 bases). Trimming took 1 base from V and 7 from J, leaving 10 bases between them. The CDR3 sequence is 13 residues long. The germline V gene has CDR1 LGHNA and CDR2 YNFKEQ. CDR3 DNA: TGTGCCAGCAGCCAAGCTGACGGGGGTGGCTACACCTTC. Its translation is CASSQADGGGYTF.

This chain uses TRBV28 with TRBJ1-4; 7 bases fit TRBD1. Germline V CDR1 and CDR2: MDHEN, SYDVKM. Unmatched junction bases numbered 11, after V lost 7 bases and J lost 3 bases. CDR3 length equals 16 residues. Here the CDR3 DNA reads TGTGCCAGCAAAAACCAGGGGGGTCTATCTAATGAAAAACTGTTTTTT. Residues: CASKNQGGLSNEKLFF. Looking up the rest from reference TRBV28 and TRBJ1-4 gives the full variable domain: DVKVTQSSRYLVKRTGEKVFLECVQDMDHENMFWYRQDPGLGLRLIYFSYDVKMKEKGDIPEGYSVSREKKERFSLILESASTNQTSMYLCASKNQGGLSNEKLFFGSGTQLSVL.

This clone was seen more than once but under ten times. This chain joins TRBV6-1 and TRBJ2-1; 11 bases are a match to TRBD2. Trimming removed 0 bases from V and 9 bases from J; junction bases left unmatched: 4. From germline, CDR1 is MNHNS and CDR2 SASEGT. CDR3 length: 15 amino acids. CDR3 DNA: TGTGCCAGCAGTGAAGCGGCTAGCGGGAGGAGTGAGCAGTTCTTC. This sequence encodes CASSEAASGRSEQFF.

The chain recombines TRBV7-9 with TRBJ1-1, with D perhaps matching TRBD1 (6 bases). The CDR3 totals 15 residues. V was cut by 5 bases and J by 0 bases, with 13 bases left in between. Germline-derived CDR1 and CDR2 are SEHNR and FQNEAQ (reference sequence). This CDR3 is CASSKGTLMNTEAFF. The CDR3 DNA is TGTGCCAGCAGCAAAGGGACACTCATGAACACTGAAGCTTTCTTT. The whole variable domain, remainder taken from reference TRBV7-9 and TRBJ1-1, is DTGVSQNPRHKITKRGQNVTFRCDPISEHNRLYWYRQTLGQGPEFLTYFQNEAQLEKSRLLSDRFSAERPKGSFSTLEIQRTEQGDSAMYLCASSKGTLMNTEAFFGQGTRLTVV.

J is TRBJ2-2 and V is TRBV5-1; D possibly corresponds to TRBD1 (5 bases). The CDR3 loop spans 15 amino acids. Germline CDR1 is SGHRS and CDR2 is YFSETQ. Trimming left V 0 bases short and J 6 bases short, with 12 bases between. CDR3 residues: CASSLEGPNAGELFF. DNA of the CDR3: TGCGCCAGCAGCTTGGAGGGGCCCAACGCCGGGGAGCTGTTTTTT. Supplemented by reference TRBV5-1 and TRBJ2-2, the full variable domain reads KAGVTQTPRYLIKTRGQQVTLSCSPISGHRSVSWYQQTPGQGLQFLFEYFSETQRNKGNFPGRFSGRQFSNSRSEMNVSTLELGDSALYLCASSLEGPNAGELFFGEGSRLTVL.

CDR3: CASSLGGQGWRETQYF. As DNA, the CDR3 is TGTGCCAGCAGCTTAGGGGGACAGGGATGGAGAGAGACCCAGTACTTC. The chain uses TRBV11-2 and TRBJ2-5; 9 bases line up with TRBD1. Germline V gene lookup returns CDR1 SGHAT and CDR2 FQNNGV. This CDR3 is 16 amino acids long. V dropped 1 base and J dropped 4; count of bases not matched to a gene: 7.

The V gene is TRBV6-5, the J gene TRBJ2-1, with 9 positions matching TRBD1. Germline values: CDR1 MNHEY, CDR2 SVGAGI. The CDR3 has 15 residues. Trimming removed 1 base from V and 4 bases from J; junction bases left unmatched: 2. CDR3 bases: TGTGCCAGCAGTTACTTGGGGACAGGGTACAATGAGCAGTTCTTC. It translates to CASSYLGTGYNEQFF.

The chain couples TRBV6-6 to TRBJ2-1; TRBD2 matches 12 bases. Germline CDR1 and CDR2: MNHNY and SVGAGI (reference sequence). J was trimmed by 7 bases and V by 5 bases; bases with no gene match: 6. This CDR3 spans 15 amino acids. This chain's CDR3 is CASSQTSGRSNEQFF. Here the CDR3 DNA reads TGTGCCAGCAGTCAGACTAGCGGGAGATCGAATGAGCAGTTCTTC.

This chain connects TRBV10-2 to TRBJ2-2, with 8 bases aligning to TRBD2. Germline CDR1 reads WSHSY; CDR2 reads SAAADI. The CDR3 is 18 amino acids. Trimming cost V 6 bases and J 0 bases; bases outside gene matches: 12. CDR3 residues: CASRGGKPGLANTGELFF. For the CDR3, the DNA is TGCGCCAGCAGAGGAGGGAAACCGGGACTAGCGAACACCGGGGAGCTGTTTTTT.

V and J are TRBV5-6 and TRBJ1-5; D is possibly TRBD1 (5 bases). V lost 6 bases and J lost 8, with 9 bases in between. Looked up from germline, CDR1 is SGHDT and CDR2 is YYEEEE. The CDR3 spans 11 residues. CDR3 sequence (DNA): TGTGCCAGCACCGGGGGGGAGCCCCAGCATTTT. It is translated as CASTGGEPQHF.